The T cell receptor (beta chain) described here comes from a study of shared clonotypes between healthy human individuals. Whole-study findings and limits: Non-shared clonotypes had lower generation probabilities than those shared by all four donors.

The germline gives CDR1 SQVTM, CDR2 ANQGSEA. With 4 bases removed from V and 2 bases from J, the gap between germline ends came to 8 bases. The CDR3 is 12 residues long. Among the donors, all were Caucasian adults who lived in Nashville, Tennessee. The method was immunoSEQ multiplex PCR; TCRdb's version includes in-frame clones alone and lacks a portion of them. The sample holds more than 2,000,000 clones; roughly 93% are singletons and the top ten take 0.39%. Remarks on this clone: No antigen is known for it.

The genes are TRBV29-1 and TRBJ1-1; D is unclear. The clonotype originates from a man younger than 30 in good health. Some clones in this sample may be carry-over from other donors' samples. The sample taken for sequencing was naive CD4+ T cells from PBMCs. Subset in this sample: CD45RA+ positively selected. The CDR3 sequence: CSVVLGNTEAFF. CDR3 DNA sequence: TGCAGCGTTGTCCTGGGAAACACTGAAGCTTTCTTT.